The 10 T cell receptor beta chains in this list originate from one sample, sequenced in a study of blood T cell repertoires in COVID-19. Profiled with immunoSEQ multiplex PCR; TCRdb holds only in-frame clones, not every one. The table has tens of thousands of clones, roughly 91% seen once. Sequencing used peripheral blood. The receptors come from a human donor in a cohort sampled during active COVID-19.

This clone occurred once. The genes are TRBV2 and TRBJ1-5, with D unclear. The CDR3 consists of 13 residues. Germline V gene data show CDR1 as SNHLY and CDR2 as FYNNEI. The V gene lost 3 bases and the J gene lost 5 bases, with 8 bases spanning the gap. The CDR3 loop is CASSELGDQPQHF. CDR3 DNA sequence: TGTGCCAGCAGTGAGCTCGGAGATCAGCCCCAGCATTTT.

The rearrangement uses TRBV11-2 and TRBJ1-4; a possible D gene is TRBD1 (6 bases). Germline assignment: CDR1 SGHAT and CDR2 FQNNGV. The CDR3 runs to 18 residues. Trimming removed 3 bases from V and 1 base from J, with 18 bases in between. The CDR3 here is CASSLAHGTLLTNEKLFF. The CDR3 DNA reads as TGTGCCAGCAGCTTGGCCCACGGGACACTTCTAACTAATGAAAAACTGTTTTTT.

The genes are TRBV10-2 and TRBJ1-2, with 8 bases that match TRBD1. Germline V CDR1 and CDR2: WSHSY, SAAADI. V lost 0 bases to trimming and J lost 4 bases; unmatched junction nucleotides: 7. CDR3 length: 16 amino acids. CDR3 residues: CASSESSGGAVYGYTF. In DNA form, the CDR3 reads TGCGCCAGCAGTGAGTCGTCAGGGGGCGCCGTCTATGGCTACACCTTC.

This chain joins TRBV5-1 and TRBJ2-1; D may be TRBD1 (7 bases). Germline V lookup: CDR1 SGHRS, CDR2 YFSETQ. V lost 4 bases, J lost 6 bases, and 14 bases lay in between. CDR3 length: 14 residues. CDR3 amino acids: CASSRGTEANEQFF. In nucleotides, the CDR3 is TGCGCCAGCAGCCGCGGGACAGAGGCCAATGAGCAGTTCTTC.

This chain links TRBV11-2 with TRBJ2-3, with D uncertain. V was trimmed by 1 base and J by 6 bases, leaving 8 bases between them. Germline-derived CDR1 and CDR2 are SGHAT and FQNNGV. The CDR3 covers 13 residues. CDR3 nucleotide sequence: TGTGCCAGCAGCTTAGCGGTGTCCGATACGCAGTATTTT. This gives the protein CASSLAVSDTQYF.

The chain joins TRBV6-2 or TRBV6-3 to TRBJ2-4, with D perhaps matching TRBD2 (6 bases). The V gene's germline CDR1 is MNHEY and CDR2 SVGEGT. With 4 bases removed from V and 8 bases from J, the gap between germline ends came to 12 bases. The CDR3 extends over 13 amino acids. The CDR3 DNA sequence: TGTGCCAGCAGTTGGGACGGGAGAGACATTCAGTACTTC. It is translated as CASSWDGRDIQYF.

This clone has a handful of counts. This sequence joins TRBV5-1 and TRBJ2-5; the D gene is possibly TRBD2 (5 bases). Trimming took 4 bases from V and 4 from J, leaving 23 bases between them. This CDR3 is built from 17 residues. Germline values: CDR1 SGHRS, CDR2 YFSETQ. The CDR3 sequence is CASSLGSWVGGGETQYF. The CDR3, as DNA: TGCGCCAGCAGCCTGGGTAGCTGGGTCGGAGGCGGAGAGACCCAGTACTTC.

The J gene is TRBJ1-1, the V gene TRBV30; D gene uncertain. This CDR3 has 12 residues. The germline V gene has CDR1 GTSNPN and CDR2 SVGIG (reference sequence). Trimming removed 4 bases from V and 1 base from J, with 7 bases in between. The CDR3 coding sequence is TGTGCCTGGAAGCGGGGGAACACTGAAGCTTTCTTT. Protein: CAWKRGNTEAFF.

V and J are TRBV29-1 and TRBJ2-7, with 7 bases aligning to TRBD1. With V trimmed by 3 bases and J by 4 bases, 3 bases remained unmatched. The CDR3 spans 12 residues. Germline V gene sequence: CDR1 SQVTM, CDR2 ANQGSEA. The CDR3 protein is CSVEVQGYEQYF. The CDR3 coding sequence is TGCAGCGTTGAGGTACAGGGGTACGAGCAGTACTTC.

This chain joins TRBV29-1 and TRBJ2-7; 10 bases fit TRBD2. The CDR3 spans 18 residues. Germline V gene lookup returns CDR1 SQVTM and CDR2 ANQGSEA. The V and J ends lost 2 bases and 5 bases, in that order; junction bases with no gene match: 18. CDR3 bases: TGCAGCGTTGAACATTCGACTAGCGGGCGTTTAATCATCCACGAGCAGTACGTC. It yields the protein CSVEHSTSGRLIIHEQYV.